These T cell receptor beta chains were read from a single sample in a study of shared clonotypes between healthy human individuals. Sequenced by immunoSEQ multiplex PCR; TCRdb stores in-frame clones only, minus some. The table has about 600,000 clones, around 78% seen once; the top ten hold about 12%. What was sequenced was PBMCs. Receptors were obtained from a woman between 40 and 55 years old in good health. Some clones in this sample may be carry-over from other donors' samples. Both conserved end residues are part of each CDR3. The order of the fields is V gene, D gene, clone size, J gene, CDR3 protein, CDR3 DNA. D genes are given only for firm matches. Size is omitted from some rows. Given values are once, few, many or a class for expanded clones.

TRBV6-6	TRBD2	.	TRBJ2-7	CASSTTSRTYEQYF	TGTGCCAGCAGCACGACTAGCCGCACCTACGAGCAGTACTTC
TRBV4-1	.	few	TRBJ1-4	CASSQEVRLVATNEKLFF	TGCGCCAGCAGCCAAGAGGTCAGACTAGTTGCAACTAATGAAAAACTGTTTTTT
TRBV7-9	.	.	TRBJ2-1	CASSLELATDEQFF	TGTGCCAGCAGCTTAGAGTTAGCGACGGATGAGCAGTTCTTC
TRBV2	.	.	TRBJ2-2	CASTEQSTGELFF	TGTGCCAGCACGGAACAATCTACCGGGGAGCTGTTTTTT
TRBV7-2	TRBD2	.	TRBJ2-1	CASSLARTGGREQFF	TGTGCCAGCAGCTTAGCTCGGACGGGAGGTCGTGAGCAGTTCTTC
TRBV28	.	.	TRBJ1-4	CASTMGGALNEKLFF	TGTGCCAGCACCATGGGGGGGGCTCTTAATGAAAAACTGTTTTTT
TRBV14	.	.	TRBJ2-7	CASSQHSYEQYF	TGTGCCAGCAGCCAACACTCCTACGAGCAGTACTTC
TRBV19	TRBD2	.	TRBJ2-2	CASSKTSFNTGELFF	TGTGCCAGTAGTAAGACTAGCTTTAACACCGGGGAGCTGTTTTTT
TRBV5-1	TRBD1	.	TRBJ1-1	CASSLRDRGLVNTEAFF	TGCGCCAGCAGCTTGCGGGACAGGGGGTTGGTGAACACTGAAGCTTTCTTT
TRBV4-1	TRBD2	once	TRBJ2-7	CASSQDSGLAGETEQYF	TGCGCCAGCAGCCAAGATTCTGGACTAGCGGGAGAAACCGAGCAGTACTTC
TRBV5-4	TRBD1	many	TRBJ1-1	CASSWGTGPLNTEAFF	TGTGCCAGCAGCTGGGGGACAGGGCCCTTGAACACTGAAGCTTTCTTT
TRBV7-9	TRBD2	.	TRBJ2-5	CASTWRAGAGETQYF	TGTGCCAGCACCTGGAGAGCGGGAGCGGGGGAGACCCAGTACTTC
TRBV10-2	TRBD1	.	TRBJ1-1	CASSESRGRGDTEAFF	TGCGCCAGCAGTGAGTCGAGGGGGCGGGGGGACACTGAAGCTTTCTTT
TRBV21-1	.	few	TRBJ2-5	CASNAKTSGSPGYQETQYF	TGTGCCAGCAACGCTAAGACTAGCGGGAGTCCGGGGTACCAAGAGACCCAGTACTTC
TRBV7-9	.	.	TRBJ1-3	CASSLAPVSGNTIYF	TGTGCCAGCAGCTTAGCACCGGTCTCTGGAAACACCATATATTTT
TRBV5-4	TRBD2	once	TRBJ2-3	CASSRIPGTSGKSTDTQYF	TGTGCCAGCAGCCGAATACCAGGGACTAGCGGAAAGAGCACAGATACGCAGTATTTT
TRBV5-1	.	.	TRBJ2-2	CASSLEVPGELFF	TGCGCCAGCAGCTTGGAAGTACCCGGGGAGCTGTTTTTT
TRBV5-4	.	.	TRBJ2-4	CASSLGSGGAKNIQYF	TGTGCCAGCAGCTTAGGGTCGGGCGGAGCCAAAAACATTCAGTACTTC
TRBV27	.	few	TRBJ2-6	CASSYRQPNVLTF	TGTGCCAGCTCCTACAGGCAGCCCAACGTCCTGACTTTC
TRBV28	.	few	TRBJ2-2	CASSNQAGELFF	TGTGCCAGCAGTAACCAAGCCGGGGAGCTGTTTTTT
TRBV4-2	.	few	TRBJ2-3	CASSQDRGARRTDTQYF	TGTGCCAGCAGCCAAGATCGGGGGGCTAGACGCACAGATACGCAGTATTTT
TRBV13	.	few	TRBJ2-6	CASSLLADSSGANVLTF	TGTGCCAGCAGCCTGCTAGCGGACAGCTCTGGGGCCAACGTCCTGACTTTC
TRBV30	.	.	TRBJ1-2	CAWSLTENYGYTF	TGTGCCTGGAGTCTGACAGAAAACTATGGCTACACCTTC
TRBV4-3	TRBD1	.	TRBJ2-5	CASSQGQGETQYF	TGCGCCAGCAGCCAAGGACAGGGTGAGACCCAGTACTTC
TRBV30	.	.	TRBJ2-2	CAWSVGETGELFF	TGTGCCTGGAGTGTAGGGGAAACCGGGGAGCTGTTTTTT
TRBV7-9	.	.	TRBJ1-2	CASSPPGAHYGYTF	TGTGCCAGCAGTCCACCAGGGGCCCACTATGGCTACACCTTC
TRBV4-1	.	.	TRBJ1-2	CASSHYGPRTF	TGCGCCAGCAGCCATTACGGACCGAGGACCTTC
TRBV6-5	.	.	TRBJ1-1	CASSRGVDTEAFF	TGTGCCAGCAGTCGAGGTGTGGACACTGAAGCTTTCTTT
TRBV11-2	.	.	TRBJ2-1	CASSGRPSGGGEQFF	TGTGCCAGCAGCGGAAGGCCCTCAGGCGGTGGTGAGCAGTTCTTC
TRBV4-3	.	.	TRBJ1-3	CASSQEDSGNTIYF	TGCGCCAGCAGCCAAGAGGACTCTGGAAACACCATATATTTT
TRBV30	TRBD2	.	TRBJ2-3	CAWSHRLGLAGGGDTQYF	TGTGCCTGGAGTCACCGCCTGGGGCTAGCGGGAGGAGGAGATACGCAGTATTTT
TRBV11-3	.	.	TRBJ1-2	CASSFRGGYGYTF	TGTGCCAGCAGCTTCAGGGGCGGCTATGGCTACACCTTC
TRBV28	.	.	TRBJ1-5	CASSSAGGNQPQHF	TGTGCCAGCAGTTCCGCAGGTGGCAATCAGCCCCAGCATTTT
TRBV7-2	.	.	TRBJ2-5	CASSLNAWETQYF	TGTGCCAGCAGCTTAAATGCGTGGGAGACCCAGTACTTC
TRBV21-1	.	.	TRBJ2-1	CASSLTSGRHNEQFF	TGTGCCAGCAGCTTGACTAGCGGGAGGCACAATGAGCAGTTCTTC
TRBV5-8	TRBD2	.	TRBJ2-2	CASSLLGGGPDGELFF	TGTGCCAGCAGCTTGCTCGGGGGAGGGCCCGACGGGGAGCTGTTTTTT
TRBV11-2	.	.	TRBJ2-7	CASSQGGHEQYF	TGTGCCAGCAGCCAGGGGGGTCACGAGCAGTACTTC
TRBV5-1	TRBD1	.	TRBJ1-2	CASSLTQGAQSHGYTF	TGCGCCAGCAGCTTGACACAGGGGGCGCAATCCCATGGCTACACCTTC
TRBV5-1	.	.	TRBJ2-2	CASSADINTGELFF	TGCGCCAGCAGCGCAGACATAAACACCGGGGAGCTGTTTTTT
TRBV5-1	TRBD1	.	TRBJ2-7	CASSPGTAYEQYF	TGCGCCAGCAGCCCCGGGACAGCCTACGAGCAGTACTTC
TRBV5-1	TRBD1	.	TRBJ1-1	CASSSDRPNTEAFF	TGCGCCAGCAGCTCGGACAGGCCGAACACTGAAGCTTTCTTT
TRBV18	TRBD1	.	TRBJ2-2	CASSPPRTGPGFGELFF	TGTGCCAGCTCACCACCTCGGACAGGGCCTGGGTTCGGGGAGCTGTTTTTT
TRBV9	TRBD2	.	TRBJ2-5	CASSGRLAGGRETQYF	TGTGCCAGCAGCGGCCGACTAGCAGGAGGGAGGGAGACCCAGTACTTC
TRBV9	TRBD2	.	TRBJ2-2	CASSVGSGRNTGELFF	TGTGCCAGCAGCGTAGGGAGCGGGAGGAACACCGGGGAGCTGTTTTTT
TRBV27	TRBD2	.	TRBJ2-7	CASSLTGTSGAREQYF	TGTGCCAGCAGTTTAACCGGGACTAGTGGGGCGAGGGAGCAGTACTTC
TRBV27	.	.	TRBJ1-2	CASSSRQEGGGLYGYTF	TGTGCCAGCAGTTCCAGGCAAGAGGGGGGCGGATTATATGGCTACACCTTC
TRBV4-1	TRBD2	.	TRBJ2-1	CASSQDGSSSGKYNEQFF	TGCGCCAGCAGCCAAGATGGTTCTTCTAGCGGGAAATACAATGAGCAGTTCTTC
TRBV7-3	TRBD1	.	TRBJ2-5	CASRPTGQSQETQYF	TGTGCCAGCAGACCGACGGGACAGTCCCAAGAGACCCAGTACTTC
TRBV7-8	.	few	TRBJ1-1	CASSFVRDTEAFF	TGTGCCAGCAGCTTTGTACGGGACACTGAAGCTTTCTTT
TRBV7-2	.	.	TRBJ2-7	CASSDRRSSYEQYF	TGTGCCAGCAGCGACAGAAGGAGCTCCTACGAGCAGTACTTC
TRBV5-1	TRBD2	.	TRBJ2-1	CASSLGLADNEQFF	TGCGCCAGCAGCTTGGGTCTAGCGGACAATGAGCAGTTCTTC
TRBV5-5	TRBD2	.	TRBJ2-7	CASRPPLAGTYEQYF	TGTGCCAGCAGGCCCCCCCTAGCGGGGACCTACGAGCAGTACTTC
TRBV18	.	.	TRBJ2-7	CASSPPGTLSYEQYF	TGTGCCAGCTCACCGCCCGGGACTCTCTCCTACGAGCAGTACTTC
TRBV27	TRBD1	.	TRBJ2-7	CATGDEGTGGASYEQYF	TGTGCCACGGGCGACGAAGGGACAGGGGGCGCATCCTACGAGCAGTACTTC
TRBV5-6	.	.	TRBJ1-2	CASSLGGSVHYGYTF	TGTGCCAGCAGCTTGGGTGGGAGTGTGCACTATGGCTACACCTTC
TRBV30	TRBD2	.	TRBJ2-5	CARGTSGSRETQYF	TGTGCCCGCGGGACTAGCGGGAGTCGGGAGACCCAGTACTTC
TRBV7-2	TRBD2	few	TRBJ2-3	CASSLIGGGASTDTQYF	TGTGCCAGCAGCTTAATCGGGGGAGGGGCCAGCACAGATACGCAGTATTTT
TRBV29-1	.	once	TRBJ2-1	CSVAWTQAYNEQFF	TGCAGCGTTGCGTGGACACAAGCGTACAATGAGCAGTTCTTC
TRBV11-3	.	.	TRBJ2-1	CASSLGGGNEQFF	TGTGCCAGCAGCTTAGGGGGTGGGAATGAGCAGTTCTTC
TRBV6-5	.	.	TRBJ1-2	CASSSDTSRKSYTF	TGTGCCAGCAGTTCCGACACTTCACGTAAGAGCTACACCTTC